One and the same sample provided the 19 T cell receptor beta chains below, sequenced in a study of vaccination effects on CD4 cells after COVID-19. The ViraFEST assay expanded antigen-specific CD4+ T cells with viral peptide pools before sequencing. At the end of nine to ten days of culture, CD4+ T cells were isolated. Vaccine recipients, nucleocapsid antibody negative, had no prior SARS-CoV-2 infection. Antigens of these TCRs are unknown. The method was immunoSEQ multiplex PCR; TCRdb's version includes in-frame clones alone and lacks a portion of them. The sample holds some 70,000 clones, roughly 80% seen once. Sequenced material: CD4+ T cells from PBMCs cultured with SARS-CoV-2 spike peptides, taken before COVID-19 vaccination. These TCRs come from a human donor who received a COVID-19 vaccine.

The rearrangement joins TRBV7-3 to TRBJ2-3; D ambiguous. Germline values: CDR1 SGHTA, CDR2 FQGTGA. This CDR3 region has 14 residues. V was trimmed by 4 bases and J by 6 bases, leaving 14 bases between them. In DNA, the CDR3 is TGTGCCAGCAGCTCCACCGGGCCTACGGATACGCAGTATTTT. This encodes CASSSTGPTDTQYF.

The table lists this clone with a few counts. This chain connects TRBV25-1 to TRBJ1-5, with 9 bases lining up with TRBD1. Germline-derived CDR1 and CDR2 are MGHDK and SYGVNS. V was pared by 7 bases and J by 6 bases, with 13 bases of the junction left unmatched. The CDR3 has 16 residues. As DNA, the CDR3 is TGTGCCAGCATAGGACAGGGGAAAAGGGTCATTCAGCCCCAGCATTTT. Translated: CASIGQGKRVIQPQHF.

This rearrangement joins TRBV21-1 to TRBJ1-1; the listed D gene, TRBD1, was not tested against the DNA. TRBV21-1 counts as a pseudogene. The CDR3 totals 15 residues. The CDR3 protein is CASSPPGTGNTEAFF. CDR3 sequence (DNA): TGTGCCAGCAGCCCCCCCGGGACAGGGAACACTGAAGCTTTCTTT.

The V call is TRBV7-9, the J call TRBJ1-2, with TRBD1 as a possible D gene (6 bases). The CDR3 length is 15 residues. CDR1 and CDR2 from the germline V gene are SEHNR and FQNEAQ (reference sequence). Between the trimmed V and J ends, which lost 5 bases and 1 base, there was a span of 14 bases. For the CDR3, the DNA is TGTGCCAGCAGCCCTACAGGGTCCCTTAACTATGGCTACACCTTC. It yields the protein CASSPTGSLNYGYTF. Filled out from reference TRBV7-9 and TRBJ1-2, the complete variable domain reads DTGVSQNPRHKITKRGQNVTFRCDPISEHNRLYWYRQTLGQGPEFLTYFQNEAQLEKSRLLSDRFSAERPKGSFSTLEIQRTEQGDSAMYLCASSPTGSLNYGYTFGSGTRLTVV.

The rearrangement uses TRBV5-5 and TRBJ2-5; 7 bases align to TRBD2. V lost 0 bases to trimming and J lost 3 bases; unmatched junction nucleotides: 5. CDR1 SGHKS and CDR2 YYEKEE come from the germline V gene (reference sequence). CDR3 size: 15 residues. CDR3 sequence: CASSLVGTNKETQYF. DNA of the CDR3: TGTGCCAGCAGCTTGGTGGGGACTAACAAAGAGACCCAGTACTTC.

This clone has more than one count but fewer than ten. The chain uses TRBV30 and TRBJ1-4, with 7 bases that match TRBD1. The CDR3 has 15 amino acids. Germline-derived CDR1 and CDR2 are GTSNPN and SVGIG (reference sequence). V gave up 3 bases and J gave up 3 bases; unmatched junction bases: 7. CDR3 in DNA: TGTGCCTGGAGCCATAGGGACAGATCTAATGAAAAACTGTTTTTT. Protein sequence: CAWSHRDRSNEKLFF.

The V call is TRBV19, the J call TRBJ1-2, with D possibly TRBD1 on 5 matching bases. The germline CDR1 and CDR2 sequences are LNHDA and SQIVND (reference sequence). The CDR3 covers 15 residues. With 9 bases removed from V and 8 bases from J, the gap between germline ends came to 25 bases. DNA for the CDR3: TGTGCCAGCGAAAGTATCTTAGAGGGGTTTCACGGCTACACCTTC. Encoded protein: CASESILEGFHGYTF.

This chain connects TRBV7-8 to TRBJ1-1, with D hard to call. The germline V and J ends were trimmed by 6 bases and 4 bases, with 18 bases remaining between them. Germline V gives CDR1 SGHVS, CDR2 FQNEAQ. CDR3 length: 15 amino acids. The CDR3 region is CASSKSAVPGTEAFF. CDR3 nucleotides: TGTGCCAGCAGTAAAAGTGCGGTCCCAGGCACTGAAGCTTTCTTT.

This chain uses TRBV6-5 with TRBJ1-6; TRBD1 might be the D (6 bases). CDR3 size: 14 residues. The V gene lost 4 bases and the J gene lost 8 bases, with 12 bases spanning the gap. CDR1 is MNHEY, CDR2 SVGAGI, per germline. The DNA for the CDR3 is TGTGCCAGCAGTTTACAGGGTGACGATTCACCCCTCCACTTT. Protein: CASSLQGDDSPLHF.

V and J are TRBV19 and TRBJ2-1, with D possibly being TRBD1 or TRBD2 (6 bases each). Trimming removed 3 bases at V and 4 bases at J, with 13 bases between. CDR3 length equals 15 residues. Looked up from germline, CDR1 is LNHDA and CDR2 is SQIVND (reference sequence). CDR3 sequence: CASSIYGGDYNEQFF. The CDR3 DNA reads TGTGCCAGTAGTATTTACGGGGGCGATTACAATGAGCAGTTCTTC.

The rearrangement joins TRBV15 to TRBJ1-2; 8 bases match TRBD1. This CDR3 spans 14 amino acids. Germline-derived CDR1 and CDR2 are LNHNV and YYDKDF (reference sequence). V shed 3 bases and J 7 bases; nucleotides not matched to a gene: 7. For the CDR3, the DNA is TGTGCCACCAGCAGGACAGGGGAAGGGGGTGGCTACACCTTC. Protein product: CATSRTGEGGGYTF.

The CDR3 here is CASSFGGQTNSPLHF. The DNA for the CDR3 is TGTGCCAGCAGCTTTGGGGGACAGACAAATTCACCCCTCCACTTT. The chain combines TRBV5-4 with TRBJ1-6; 7 bases map to TRBD1. V lost 2 bases, J lost 7 bases, and 6 bases stayed unmatched. The CDR3 is made up of 15 amino acids. The V gene's germline CDR1 is SGHNT and CDR2 YYREEE (reference sequence).

The chain carries TRBV11-3 and TRBJ2-2, with D possibly TRBD1 on 6 matching bases. There are 16 residues in the CDR3. CDR1 is SGHNT and CDR2 is YENEEA in the germline V gene. V lost 3 bases, J lost 1 base, and 12 bases lay in between. CDR3 residues: CASSFRSGVNTGELFF. DNA of the CDR3: TGTGCCAGCAGCTTTCGGTCAGGGGTGAACACCGGGGAGCTGTTTTTT.

Written as DNA, the CDR3 is TGTGCCACCAGTGATTTGCTTGGGAAAGTGCAGTTCTTC. It specifies CATSDLLGKVQFF. The V and J genes are TRBV24-1 and TRBJ2-1; D gene unclear. This CDR3 is built from 13 residues. Germline assignment: CDR1 KGHDR and CDR2 SFDVKD. V lost 0 bases and J lost 12, with 11 bases in between.

This chain joins TRBV19 and TRBJ2-1; 7 positions agree with TRBD1. Losses at the gene ends were 6 bases for V and 0 bases for J; bases not matched to a gene: 8. This CDR3 has 16 amino acids. The germline CDR1 and CDR2 sequences are LNHDA and SQIVND (reference sequence). CDR3 amino acids: CASSRTGESSYNEQFF. The CDR3 coding sequence is TGTGCCAGTAGCCGCACAGGGGAGAGCTCCTACAATGAGCAGTTCTTC.

The rearrangement links TRBV5-1 to TRBJ1-1; tentatively, D is TRBD1 (6 bases). Germline CDR1 is SGHRS and CDR2 is YFSETQ. This CDR3 comprises 15 residues. The germline V and J ends were trimmed by 0 bases and 1 base, with 10 bases remaining between them. The chain's CDR3 is CASSLVGGPNTEAFF. The CDR3 coding sequence is TGCGCCAGCAGCTTGGTTGGGGGGCCGAACACTGAAGCTTTCTTT.

The chain employs TRBV6-2 or TRBV6-3 and TRBJ2-5; 8 nucleotides line up with TRBD2. The CDR3 has 13 amino acids. V gave up 5 bases and J gave up 5 bases; unmatched junction bases: 4. Germline assignment: CDR1 MNHEY and CDR2 SVGEGT. The chain's CDR3 is CASSSGGRETQYF. CDR3 sequence (DNA): TGTGCCAGCAGTAGCGGGGGAAGGGAGACCCAGTACTTC.

The rearrangement uses TRBV9 and TRBJ2-5; 9 bases line up with TRBD2. Germline lookup yields CDR1 SGDLS and CDR2 YYNGEE. After removal of 0 bases from V and 5 bases from J, the junction contained 5 bases not matched to a gene. The CDR3 runs 15 residues. DNA of the CDR3: TGTGCCAGCAGCGTAGTGGGGACTAGCTTTGAGACCCAGTACTTC. Translated, it gives CASSVVGTSFETQYF.

J is TRBJ1-2 and V is TRBV7-3; 12 bases match TRBD1. Per germline, CDR1 SGHTA and CDR2 FQGTGA. With 5 bases clipped from V and 6 bases from J, the junction kept 4 bases outside the gene matches. This CDR3 contains 14 residues. The CDR3 DNA follows: TGTGCCAGCAGCCCCGGGACAGGGGGCCATGGCTACACCTTC. Translating gives CASSPGTGGHGYTF.